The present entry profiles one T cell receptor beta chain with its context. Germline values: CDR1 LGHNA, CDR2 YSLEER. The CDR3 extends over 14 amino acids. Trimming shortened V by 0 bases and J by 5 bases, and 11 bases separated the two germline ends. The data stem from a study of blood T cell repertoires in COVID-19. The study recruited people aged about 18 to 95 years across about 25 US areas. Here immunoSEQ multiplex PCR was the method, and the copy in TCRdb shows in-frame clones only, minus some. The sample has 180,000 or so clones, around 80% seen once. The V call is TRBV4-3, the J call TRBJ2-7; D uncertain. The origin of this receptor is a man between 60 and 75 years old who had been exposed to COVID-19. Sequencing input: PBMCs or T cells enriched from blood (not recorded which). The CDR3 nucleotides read TGCGCCAGCAGCCAAGATAATCTGGGCGACGAGCAGTACTTC. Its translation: CASSQDNLGDEQYF.